This is a list of T cell receptor beta chains from one sample in a study of T cells after yellow fever vaccination. MiXCR, run by TCRdb on the 5' RACE reads, gives a single entry per CDR3 protein. The sample contains approximately 550,000 distinct CDR3 sequences, under 25% of which appear only once. Sequenced material: PBMCs, taken 15 days after the yellow fever booster vaccination. The source of these receptors is a man aged 25 to 40 who received the YFV17D yellow fever vaccine. Both conserved end residues are part of each CDR3. The D gene is left open where the match is weak. The size entry is marked missing in some rows and otherwise reads once, few, many or a size class.

cdr3_length d_call j_call v_call clone_size cdr3_nt cdr3_aa
15 TRBD2 TRBJ2-3 TRBV20-1 few TGCAGTGCTAGAAGGACTAGCGGGATCGCAGATACGCAGTATTTT CSARRTSGIADTQYF
16 . TRBJ2-5 TRBV4-2 . TGTGCCAGCAGCCAAGATTTACTAGTTTTGGGGAGGACCCAGTACTTC CASSQDLLVLGRTQYF
14 . TRBJ2-1 TRBV5-8 many TGTGCCAGCAGCTTGGGTAATTCCTACAATGAGCAGTTCTTC CASSLGNSYNEQFF
13 . TRBJ2-2 TRBV10-3 once TGTGCCATCGGGGGGTCGAACACCGGGGAGCTGTTTTTT CAIGGSNTGELFF
16 TRBD2 TRBJ2-5 TRBV6-2/TRBV6-3 . TGTGCCAGCAGCCCCGAGTCGGGACTAGACCAAGAGACCCAGTACTTC CASSPESGLDQETQYF
11 . TRBJ1-4 TRBV28 . TGTGCCAGCAGTTTGCCTGGAAAACTGTTTTTT CASSLPGKLFF
14 . TRBJ2-1 TRBV29-1 few TGCAGCGTCGGTCTGGCGAGCTCCTACAATGAGCAGTTCTTC CSVGLASSYNEQFF
15 . TRBJ2-1 TRBV20-1 few TGCAGTGCCCGTTTGTCCCTTCGCCACCAGGACGCCTTGTCCTTC CSARLSLRHQDALSF
16 . TRBJ2-5 TRBV4-2 few TGTGCCAGCAGCCAAGAAGTAGCCCTGTACCAAGAGACCCAGTACTTC CASSQEVALYQETQYF
14 TRBD1 TRBJ2-2 TRBV20-1 many TGCAGTGCCGAAAAGGGGGCCGGGACCGGGGAGCTGTTTTTT CSAEKGAGTGELFF
15 . TRBJ1-4 TRBV25-1 . TGTGCCAGCAGTGAAGCCGGGGTCGGGGCTGAAAAACTGTTTTTT CASSEAGVGAEKLFF
13 . TRBJ2-7 TRBV5-1 . TGCGCCAGCAGCTGGGACCCAAGGGGCGAGCAGTACTTC CASSWDPRGEQYF
17 . TRBJ2-7 TRBV21-1 . TGTGCCAGCAGCAATAGGACGCCGGGACTAGCCTCCTACGAGCAGTACTTC CASSNRTPGLASYEQYF
15 TRBD2 TRBJ2-1 TRBV28 few TGTGCCAGCAAGGTGTTTCTAGCGGGATGGCATGAGCAGTTCTTC CASKVFLAGWHEQFF
16 . TRBJ2-3 TRBV7-2 . TGTGCCAGCTTAACCTGGGCGGGAGGACAGGGAGATACGCAGTATTTT CASLTWAGGQGDTQYF
12 TRBD1 TRBJ2-7 TRBV19 few TGTGCCAGCGAGGGACAGGACTACGAGCAGTACTTC CASEGQDYEQYF
12 . TRBJ2-3 TRBV7-2 . TGTGCCAGCAGCACCCCGGGGACCCCGGAGTATTTT CASSTPGTPEYF
13 . TRBJ1-5 TRBV5-1 . TGCGCCAGCAGCCAGGGTTCCGGTCAGCCCCAGCATTTT CASSQGSGQPQHF